This T cell receptor beta chain was profiled in a study of OX40 agonist ivuxolimab in advanced cancers. Study-wide background: Among those treated, three patients had partial responses, one with hepatocellular carcinoma and two with cutaneous melanoma.

Study-wide findings and caveats: Not determined was the antigen specificity of the expanded peripheral T cells.

Repertoires were generated with immunoSEQ multiplex PCR, while TCRdb's copy carries only in-frame clones and drops some. Of around 70,000 clones in the sample, roughly four fifths are singletons; the top ten hold over 6.5%. Of note for this clone: Antigen: not known.

The germline gives CDR1 MNHEY, CDR2 SMNVEV (reference sequence). J gave up 8 bases and V 6 bases, and 12 bases lay outside the gene matches. CDR3 length: 15 amino acids. The V and J genes are TRBV27 and TRBJ1-1, with 10 positions matching TRBD1. This receptor was obtained from an adult with an advanced solid tumor such as melanoma, head and neck, liver or kidney cancer. The sample in question was CD4+ or CD8+ T cells sorted from blood, obtained in a trial of the OX40 agonist ivuxolimab. Here the CDR3 DNA reads TGTGCCAGCAGAATTAAGGTGACAGGGGGCGCCGAAGCTTTCTTT. It is translated as CASRIKVTGGAEAFF.